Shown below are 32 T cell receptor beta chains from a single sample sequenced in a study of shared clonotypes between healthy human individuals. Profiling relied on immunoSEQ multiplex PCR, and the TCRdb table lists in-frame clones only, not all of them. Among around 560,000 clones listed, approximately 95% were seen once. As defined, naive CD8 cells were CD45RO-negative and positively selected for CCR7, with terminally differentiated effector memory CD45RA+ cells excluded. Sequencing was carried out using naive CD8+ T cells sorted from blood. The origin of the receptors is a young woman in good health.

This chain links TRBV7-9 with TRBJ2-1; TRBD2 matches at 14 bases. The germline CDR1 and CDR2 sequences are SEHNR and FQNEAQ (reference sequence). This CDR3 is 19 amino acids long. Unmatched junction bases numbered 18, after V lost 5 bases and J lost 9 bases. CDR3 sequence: CASSVGTSGSTPLQFEQFF. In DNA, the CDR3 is TGTGCCAGCAGCGTTGGGACTAGCGGGAGTACCCCACTACAATTTGAGCAGTTCTTC.

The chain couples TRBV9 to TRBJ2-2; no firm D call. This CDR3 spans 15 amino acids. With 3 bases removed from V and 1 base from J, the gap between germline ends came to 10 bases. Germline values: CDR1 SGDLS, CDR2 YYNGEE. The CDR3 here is CASSGLEENTGELFF. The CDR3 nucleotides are TGTGCCAGCAGCGGGCTGGAAGAGAACACCGGGGAGCTGTTTTTT.

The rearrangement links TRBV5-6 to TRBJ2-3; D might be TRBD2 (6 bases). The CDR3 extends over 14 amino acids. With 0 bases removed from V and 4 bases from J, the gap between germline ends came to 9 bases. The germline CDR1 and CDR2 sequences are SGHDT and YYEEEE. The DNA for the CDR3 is TGTGCCAGCAGCTTGGCGGGAGCGCCAGATACGCAGTATTTT. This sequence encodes CASSLAGAPDTQYF.

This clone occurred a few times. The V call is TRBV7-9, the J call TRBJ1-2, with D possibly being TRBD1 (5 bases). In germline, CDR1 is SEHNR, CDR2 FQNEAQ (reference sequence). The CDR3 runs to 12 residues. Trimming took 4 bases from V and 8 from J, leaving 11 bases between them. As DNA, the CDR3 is TGTGCCAGCAGCTGGGGACGGTTAGGCTACACCTTC. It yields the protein CASSWGRLGYTF.

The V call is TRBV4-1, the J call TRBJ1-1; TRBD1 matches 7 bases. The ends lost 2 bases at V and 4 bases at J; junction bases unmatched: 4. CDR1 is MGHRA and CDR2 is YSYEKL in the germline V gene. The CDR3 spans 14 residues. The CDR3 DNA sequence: TGCGCCAGCAGCCAAAGAGACAGGGCCACTGAAGCTTTCTTT. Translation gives CASSQRDRATEAFF.

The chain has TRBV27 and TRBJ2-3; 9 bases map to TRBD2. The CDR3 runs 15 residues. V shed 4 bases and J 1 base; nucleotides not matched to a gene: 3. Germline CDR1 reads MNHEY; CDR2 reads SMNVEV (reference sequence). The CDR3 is CASSSRTSGTDTQYF. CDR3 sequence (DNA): TGTGCCAGCAGTTCCCGGACTAGCGGCACAGATACGCAGTATTTT.

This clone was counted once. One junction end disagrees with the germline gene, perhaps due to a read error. CDR3 DNA: TGTGCCAGCAGTTACTCCGGGCAGGGCCAAGGGACCCAGTACTTC. Translation: CASSYSGQGQGTQYF. The chain combines TRBV6-5 with TRBJ2-5, with D possibly being TRBD1 (5 bases). The CDR3 totals 15 residues. Looked up from germline, CDR1 is MNHEY and CDR2 is SVGAGI.

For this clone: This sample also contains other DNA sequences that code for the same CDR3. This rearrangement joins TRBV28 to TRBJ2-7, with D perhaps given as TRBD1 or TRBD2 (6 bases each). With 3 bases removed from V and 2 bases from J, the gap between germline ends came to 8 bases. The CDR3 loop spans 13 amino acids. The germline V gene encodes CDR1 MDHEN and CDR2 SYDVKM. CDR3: CASSFGGPYEQYF. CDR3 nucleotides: TGTGCCAGCAGTTTCGGGGGCCCCTACGAGCAGTACTTC.

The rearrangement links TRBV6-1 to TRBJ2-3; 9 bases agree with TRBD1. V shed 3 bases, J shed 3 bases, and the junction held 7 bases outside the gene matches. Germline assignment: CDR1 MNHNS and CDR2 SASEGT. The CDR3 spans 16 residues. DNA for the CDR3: TGTGCCAGCAGTGAGGAACAGGGGGCGGAAACAGATACGCAGTATTTT. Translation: CASSEEQGAETDTQYF.

The CDR3 DNA reads TGTGCCAGCACCCTGGAGGGGCGGAAGACCCAGTACTTC. Amino acids: CASTLEGRKTQYF. V usage is TRBV5-4 and J usage is TRBJ2-5; D perhaps matches TRBD2 (6 bases). Trimming left V 6 bases short and J 6 bases short, with 15 bases between. From germline, CDR1 is SGHNT and CDR2 YYREEE (reference sequence). The CDR3 has 13 residues.

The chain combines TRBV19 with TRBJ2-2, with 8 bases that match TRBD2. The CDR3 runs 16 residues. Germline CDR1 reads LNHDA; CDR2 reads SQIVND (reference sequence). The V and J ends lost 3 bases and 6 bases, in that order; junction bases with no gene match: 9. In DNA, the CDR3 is TGTGCCAGTAGTATGAGTTTGGCGGGAGGCTCCGGGGAGCTGTTTTTT. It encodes CASSMSLAGGSGELFF.

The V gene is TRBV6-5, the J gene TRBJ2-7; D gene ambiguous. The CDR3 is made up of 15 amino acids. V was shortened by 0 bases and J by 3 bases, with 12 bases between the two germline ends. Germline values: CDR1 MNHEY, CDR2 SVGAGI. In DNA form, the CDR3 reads TGTGCCAGCAGTTACTCGATACGGTATGACTACGAGCAGTACTTC. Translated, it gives CASSYSIRYDYEQYF.

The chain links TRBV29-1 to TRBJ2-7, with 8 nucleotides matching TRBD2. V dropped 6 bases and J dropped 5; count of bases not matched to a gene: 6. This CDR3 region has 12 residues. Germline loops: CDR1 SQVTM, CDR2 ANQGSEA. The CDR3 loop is CSVKTSVDEQYF. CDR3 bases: TGCAGCGTAAAGACTAGCGTCGACGAGCAGTACTTC.

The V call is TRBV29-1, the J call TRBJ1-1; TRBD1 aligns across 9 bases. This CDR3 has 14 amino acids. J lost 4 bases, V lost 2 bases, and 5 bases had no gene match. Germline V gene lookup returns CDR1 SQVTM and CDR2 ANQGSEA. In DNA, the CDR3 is TGCAGCGTTGAACTCCGGGACAGGGCCACTGAAGCTTTCTTT. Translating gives CSVELRDRATEAFF.

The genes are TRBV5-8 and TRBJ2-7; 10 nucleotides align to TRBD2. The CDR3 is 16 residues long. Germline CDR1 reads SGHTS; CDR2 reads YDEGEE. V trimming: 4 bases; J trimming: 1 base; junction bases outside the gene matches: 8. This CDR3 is CASSAFLAGASYEQYF. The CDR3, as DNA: TGTGCCAGCAGCGCCTTCCTAGCGGGAGCTTCCTACGAGCAGTACTTC.

The CDR3 nucleotides read TGTGCCAGCAGCCAAGATCTGGGGGGGGAGACCCAGTACTTC. Translating it yields CASSQDLGGETQYF. This chain connects TRBV14 to TRBJ2-5, with 7 bases that match TRBD2. CDR3 size: 14 residues. V shed 0 bases and J 5 bases; nucleotides not matched to a gene: 3. Germline CDR1 is SGHDN and CDR2 is FVKESK.

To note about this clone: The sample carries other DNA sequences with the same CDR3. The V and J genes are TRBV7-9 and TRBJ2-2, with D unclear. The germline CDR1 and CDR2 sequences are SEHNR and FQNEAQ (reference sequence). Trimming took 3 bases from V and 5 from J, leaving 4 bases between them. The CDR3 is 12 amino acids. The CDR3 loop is CASSLGTGELFF. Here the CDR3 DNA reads TGTGCCAGCAGCTTGGGTACCGGGGAGCTGTTTTTT.

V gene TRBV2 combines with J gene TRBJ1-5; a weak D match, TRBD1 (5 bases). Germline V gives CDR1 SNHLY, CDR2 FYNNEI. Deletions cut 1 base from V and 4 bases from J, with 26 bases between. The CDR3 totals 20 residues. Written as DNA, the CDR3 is TGTGCCAGCAGTGAAGGTAGTGGGGGAACCGCCACGATAATAAATCAGCCCCAGCATTTT. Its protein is CASSEGSGGTATIINQPQHF.

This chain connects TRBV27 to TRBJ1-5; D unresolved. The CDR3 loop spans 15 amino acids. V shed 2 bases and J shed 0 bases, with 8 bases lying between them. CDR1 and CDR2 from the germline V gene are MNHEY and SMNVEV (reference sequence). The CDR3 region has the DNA TGTGCCAGCAGTTTACAAGGTTATAGCAATCAGCCCCAGCATTTT. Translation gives CASSLQGYSNQPQHF.

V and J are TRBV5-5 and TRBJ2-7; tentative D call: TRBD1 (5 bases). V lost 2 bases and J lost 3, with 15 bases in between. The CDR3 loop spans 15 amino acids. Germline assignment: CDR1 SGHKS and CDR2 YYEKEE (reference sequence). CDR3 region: CASSLDSHGGYEQYF. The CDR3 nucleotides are TGTGCCAGCAGCTTAGACAGTCACGGCGGCTACGAGCAGTACTTC.

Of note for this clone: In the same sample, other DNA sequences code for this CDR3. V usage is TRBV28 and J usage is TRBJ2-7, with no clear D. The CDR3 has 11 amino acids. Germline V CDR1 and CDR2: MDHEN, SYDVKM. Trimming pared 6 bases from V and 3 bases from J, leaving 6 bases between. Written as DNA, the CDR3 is TGTGCCAGCAGCGACTTCTACGAGCAGTACTTC. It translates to CASSDFYEQYF.

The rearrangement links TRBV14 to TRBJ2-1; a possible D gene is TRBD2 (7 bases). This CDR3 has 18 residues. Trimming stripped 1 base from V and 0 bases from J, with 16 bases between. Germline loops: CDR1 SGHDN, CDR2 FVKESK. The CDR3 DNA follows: TGTGCCAGCAGCCAAGGTTTCGGGGGGCGCGGCTCCTACAATGAGCAGTTCTTC. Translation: CASSQGFGGRGSYNEQFF.

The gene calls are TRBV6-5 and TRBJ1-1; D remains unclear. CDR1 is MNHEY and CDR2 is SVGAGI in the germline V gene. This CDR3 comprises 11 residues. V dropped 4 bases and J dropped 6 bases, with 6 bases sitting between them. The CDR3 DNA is TGTGCCAGCAGTTCGGTGTCTGAAGCTTTCTTT. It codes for CASSSVSEAFF.

CDR3 loop: CATSRDRRGQGLYGYTF. The CDR3 DNA reads TGTGCCACCAGCAGAGATCGTAGGGGACAGGGTTTGTATGGCTACACCTTC. The rearrangement uses TRBV15 and TRBJ1-2, with 9 bases lining up with TRBD1. The V segment lost 0 bases and the J segment 5 bases; nucleotides outside the gene matches: 10. This CDR3 region has 17 residues. Germline lookup yields CDR1 LNHNV and CDR2 YYDKDF (reference sequence).

Written as DNA, the CDR3 is TGTGCCAGCAGTCCAGGGGCTAGCGGGAGTGGAAATGAGCAGTTCTTC. Translated: CASSPGASGSGNEQFF. The rearrangement links TRBV27 to TRBJ2-1, with TRBD2 identical over 10 bases. This CDR3 spans 16 amino acids. Germline V CDR1 and CDR2: MNHEY, SMNVEV (reference sequence). Losses at the gene ends were 5 bases for V and 7 bases for J; bases not matched to a gene: 11.

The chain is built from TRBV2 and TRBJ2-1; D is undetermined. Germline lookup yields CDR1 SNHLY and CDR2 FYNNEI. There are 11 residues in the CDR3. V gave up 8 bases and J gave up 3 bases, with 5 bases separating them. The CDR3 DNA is TGTGCCAGCTGGGTCTACAATGAGCAGTTCTTC. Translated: CASWVYNEQFF.

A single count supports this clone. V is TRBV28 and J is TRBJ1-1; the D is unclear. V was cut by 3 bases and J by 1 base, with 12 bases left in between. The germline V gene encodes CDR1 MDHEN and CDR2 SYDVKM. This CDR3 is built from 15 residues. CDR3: CASSLDGVWNTEAFF. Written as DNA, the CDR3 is TGTGCCAGCAGTTTGGACGGGGTATGGAACACTGAAGCTTTCTTT.

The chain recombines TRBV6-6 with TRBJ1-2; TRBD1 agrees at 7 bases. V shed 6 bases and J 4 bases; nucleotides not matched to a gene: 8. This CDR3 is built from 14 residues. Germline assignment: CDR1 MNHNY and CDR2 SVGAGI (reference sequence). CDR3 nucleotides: TGTGCCAGCAGCCCTAACCGGGACAGCTATGGCTACACCTTC. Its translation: CASSPNRDSYGYTF.

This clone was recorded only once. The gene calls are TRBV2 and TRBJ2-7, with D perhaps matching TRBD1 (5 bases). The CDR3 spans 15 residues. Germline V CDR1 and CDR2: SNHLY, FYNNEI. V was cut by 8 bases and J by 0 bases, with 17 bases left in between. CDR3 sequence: CASDNGRGNSYEQYF. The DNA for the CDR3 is TGTGCCAGCGACAACGGAAGGGGAAACTCCTACGAGCAGTACTTC.

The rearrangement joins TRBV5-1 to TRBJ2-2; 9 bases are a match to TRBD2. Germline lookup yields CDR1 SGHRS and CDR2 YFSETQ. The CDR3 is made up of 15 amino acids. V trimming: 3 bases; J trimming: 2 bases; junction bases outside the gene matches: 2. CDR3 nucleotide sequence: TGCGCCAGCAGCTCCGGGACTAGCAACACCGGGGAGCTGTTTTTT. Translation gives CASSSGTSNTGELFF.

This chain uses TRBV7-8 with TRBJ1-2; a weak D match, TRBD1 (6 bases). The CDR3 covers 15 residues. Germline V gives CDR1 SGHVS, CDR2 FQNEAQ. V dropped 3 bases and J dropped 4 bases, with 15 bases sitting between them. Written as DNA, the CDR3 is TGTGCCAGCAGCTTCGGGGGCGCCGGGAGCTATGGCTACACCTTC. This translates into CASSFGGAGSYGYTF. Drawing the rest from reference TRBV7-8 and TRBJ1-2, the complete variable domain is GAGVSQSPRYKVAKRGQDVALRCDPISGHVSLFWYQQALGQGPEFLTYFQNEAQLDKSGLPSDRFFAERPEGSVSTLKIQRTQQEDSAVYLCASSFGGAGSYGYTFGSGTRLTVV.

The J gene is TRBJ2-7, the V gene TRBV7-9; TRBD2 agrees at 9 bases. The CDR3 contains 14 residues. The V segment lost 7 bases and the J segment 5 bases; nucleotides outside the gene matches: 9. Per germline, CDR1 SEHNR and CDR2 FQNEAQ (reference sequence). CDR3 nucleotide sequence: TGTGCCAGCACCATTAGCGGGAGCCCCCACGAGCAGTACTTC. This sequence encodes CASTISGSPHEQYF.